This TCR beta chain was recovered during a study of patients and donors after allogeneic stem cell transplantation. The V gene lost 4 bases and the J gene lost 5 bases, with 5 bases spanning the gap. This CDR3 is built from 11 residues. The V gene's germline CDR1 is LNHNV and CDR2 YYDKDF (reference sequence). TCRdb processed the RT-PCR reads anew with MiXCR; each CDR3 protein has one entry. The sample records about 960,000 distinct CDR3 sequences, approximately 18% being singletons. The specimen was blood, either unsorted or a sorted T cell fraction (not recorded which). This clonotype was obtained from a human donor who was either an allogeneic HSCT recipient or a stem cell or donor lymphocyte infusion donor (not recorded which). It is not recorded whose cells these are; they may come from a transplant donor. This sequence joins TRBV15 and TRBJ2-5; D unclear. The CDR3 region is CATSTAETQYF. The CDR3 DNA follows: TGTGCCACCAGCACGGCGGAGACCCAGTACTTC. Full variable domain (rest looked up from reference TRBV15 and TRBJ2-5): DAMVIQNPRYQVTQFGKPVTLSCSQTLNHNVMYWYQQKSSQAPKLLFHYYDKDFNNEADTPDNFQSRRPNTSFCFLDIRSPGLGDTAMYLCATSTAETQYFGPGTRLLVL.